This T cell receptor (beta chain) was recovered during a study of cytomegalovirus exposure and HLA in healthy donors. Study observations and caveats: Presence/absence comparisons presumed near-even sequencing depth among donors.

This CDR3 is 15 amino acids long. The V and J ends lost 3 bases and 0 bases respectively, with 9 bases between them. Germline CDR1 is MNHNS and CDR2 is SASEGT. This clone has just one count. Antigen specificity is unknown. Use of 60 Vbeta and 13 Jbeta primers characterized the PCR. The data were produced by immunoSEQ multiplex PCR, yet TCRdb's version contains in-frame clones alone and is incomplete. The profile covers about 160,000 clones, with approximately 78% appearing a single time and 1.5% to 2% taken by the ten largest. V and J are TRBV6-1 and TRBJ1-5; possible D gene TRBD1, 6 bases. The TCR sequence derives from a woman between 18 and 29 years old in good health and CMV-seronegative. The sequencing sample was made of PBMCs. CDR3 sequence (DNA): TGTGCCAGCAGTGAGGGCAGGGGTAGCAATCAGCCCCAGCATTTT. It is translated as CASSEGRGSNQPQHF.